Listed below are T cell receptor beta chains from one sample, sequenced in a study of T cells after yellow fever vaccination. TCRdb recomputed calls from the 5' RACE reads with MiXCR, one row per CDR3 protein. The profile shows just under 600,000 distinct CDR3 sequences, less than 15% of them singletons. The sample was PBMCs, taken on the day of the yellow fever booster vaccination. The source of these receptors is a man aged 25-45 years who received the YFV17D yellow fever vaccine. Each CDR3 is given with its conserved first and last residue. The order of the fields is D gene, V gene, J gene, clone size, CDR3 DNA, CDR3 protein. A D gene is named only where the DNA matches it firmly. Only part of the rows carry a size: once, few, many, or a class if the clone is expanded.

NA,TRBV4-3,TRBJ1-2,many,TGCGCCAGCAGCCTAGACCGGGGCCCCTATGGCTACACCTTC,CASSLDRGPYGYTF
NA,TRBV7-3,TRBJ2-7,few,TGTGCCAGCAGCCAGACCGGACTCTCCTACGAGCAGTACTTC,CASSQTGLSYEQYF
NA,TRBV12-3/TRBV12-4,TRBJ1-1,NA,TGTGCCAGCAGTCGAACGGGGGGGGCCACTAGAGCTTTCTTT,CASSRTGGATRAFF
TRBD2,TRBV7-8,TRBJ2-1,NA,TGTGCCAGCAGCTTAGACGGTGCGGGAGGGATTCGGCAGTTCTTC,CASSLDGAGGIRQFF
NA,TRBV6-5,TRBJ1-5,NA,TGTGCCAGCAGTTACTCGATGCATCAGCCCCAGCATTTT,CASSYSMHQPQHF
TRBD1,TRBV4-2,TRBJ2-7,NA,TGTGCCAGCAGCCAAGGTGGCACAGGGGACCCCTACGAGCAGTACTTC,CASSQGGTGDPYEQYF
NA,TRBV19,TRBJ1-4,few,TGTGCCAGTAGTAGACCCGGTGAAAAACTGTTTTTT,CASSRPGEKLFF
NA,TRBV5-1,TRBJ2-2,few,TGCGCCAGCAGCGCCCGGGAAGGGGAGACCGGGGAGCTGTTTTTT,CASSAREGETGELFF
NA,TRBV27,TRBJ2-2,few,TGTGCCAGCAGACCCGGGAGCTCTTACACCGGGGAGCTGTTTTTT,CASRPGSSYTGELFF
TRBD1,TRBV5-1,TRBJ2-7,NA,TGCGCCAGCAGCAACCCAGGGGGCTACTACGAGCAGTACTTC,CASSNPGGYYEQYF
TRBD1,TRBV9,TRBJ1-2,NA,TGTGCCAGCAGCTTCGGGACAGATAACTATGGCTACACCTTC,CASSFGTDNYGYTF
NA,TRBV6-1,TRBJ1-4,NA,TGTGCCAGCAAGGGACTCCTTGAAAAACTGTTTTTT,CASKGLLEKLFF
NA,TRBV15,TRBJ2-1,NA,TGTGCCACCAGTTCCCAGTTAAACTCTCTCCATGAGCAGTTCTTC,CATSSQLNSLHEQFF
NA,TRBV24-1,TRBJ2-2,NA,TGTGCCACCAGCCTACGCACAGGGTACACCGGGGAGCTGTTTTTT,CATSLRTGYTGELFF
TRBD1,TRBV30,TRBJ1-5,NA,TGTGCCTGGAGTGTACGACAGGGGGTGAATCAGCCCCAGCATTTT,CAWSVRQGVNQPQHF
NA,TRBV10-3,TRBJ2-5,NA,TGTGCCATCAGTGAACAGGGCGGAGAGACCCAGTACTTC,CAISEQGGETQYF
TRBD2,TRBV29-1,TRBJ2-7,many,TGCAGCGTAACCGGGACTAGCGGGAGATATCAGTACTTC,CSVTGTSGRYQYF
TRBD1,TRBV7-9,TRBJ2-1,NA,TGTGCCAGCAGTTCTACCGGGACAGCCAACAATGAGCAGTTCTTC,CASSSTGTANNEQFF